This passage covers 5 T cell receptor beta chains from one sample sequenced in a study of siplizumab effects on memory and regulatory T cells. The assay was immunoSEQ multiplex PCR, and TCRdb's table has in-frame clones only and misses some. There are around 86,000 clones in the sample; approximately 93% occur only once, and around 0.3% lies in the top ten. The sequencing sample was made of non-Treg CD4+ T cells sorted from blood. The receptors were gathered from a human donor in good health.

The chain has TRBV28 and TRBJ1-1, with a tentative D call TRBD1 (6 bases). The CDR3 is made up of 14 amino acids. Trimming shortened V by 8 bases and J by 2 bases, and 15 bases separated the two germline ends. The germline V gene has CDR1 MDHEN and CDR2 SYDVKM. Here the CDR3 reads CASGLAGVNTEAFF. Here the CDR3 DNA reads TGTGCCAGCGGCCTGGCAGGGGTTAACACTGAAGCTTTCTTT. The variable domain in full, completed from reference TRBV28 and TRBJ1-1, reads DVKVTQSSRYLVKRTGEKVFLECVQDMDHENMFWYRQDPGLGLRLIYFSYDVKMKEKGDIPEGYSVSREKKERFSLILESASTNQTSMYLCASGLAGVNTEAFFGQGTRLTVV.

The chain is built from TRBV25-1 and TRBJ2-5, with 9 bases that match TRBD1. The length of the CDR3 is 13 residues. Germline CDR1 is MGHDK and CDR2 is SYGVNS. The J segment lost 4 bases and the V segment lost 6 bases, leaving 3 bases of the junction unmatched. The CDR3 DNA sequence: TGTGCCAGCAGACAGGGGGCGCGAGAGACCCAGTACTTC. Protein sequence: CASRQGARETQYF.

Here the CDR3 DNA reads TGTGCCATCAGTGAGTCGGGAGGACAGGGCCTTGAAGCTTTCTTT. Translated: CAISESGGQGLEAFF. The chain joins TRBV10-3 to TRBJ1-1; 8 nucleotides match TRBD1. There are 15 residues in the CDR3. The germline gives CDR1 ENHRY, CDR2 SYGVKD. The V gene end was trimmed by 0 bases and the J gene end by 7 bases; junction bases not matched to a gene: 7.

This clone was observed a single time. This chain uses TRBV5-5 with TRBJ1-3; D is undetermined. V was clipped by 1 base and J by 0 bases, with 8 bases between them. CDR1 is SGHKS and CDR2 is YYEKEE in the germline V gene (reference sequence). The CDR3 sequence is 15 residues long. CDR3 in amino acids: CASSLTVASGNTIYF. The CDR3 bases are TGTGCCAGCAGCTTGACAGTTGCCTCTGGAAACACCATATATTTT.

The chain links TRBV18 to TRBJ2-5, with D maybe TRBD1 (5 bases). From germline, CDR1 is KGHSH and CDR2 LQKENI. V gave up 6 bases and J gave up 0 bases, with 11 bases separating them. The CDR3 contains 14 residues. The CDR3 is CASSQGFDQETQYF. CDR3 sequence (DNA): TGTGCCAGCTCCCAGGGTTTTGACCAAGAGACCCAGTACTTC.